This TCR beta chain came from a study of blood T cell repertoires in COVID-19. Study at large: The samples span acute and convalescent COVID-19 from the United States, Italy and Spain. Sources were T cells, B-cell-depleted T cells, or PBMCs; the material itself was cDNA or gDNA.

Seattle enrolled patients during active infection and tracked them longitudinally. There are 17 residues in the CDR3. The germline gives CDR1 KGHSH, CDR2 LQKENI. V was clipped by 3 bases and J by 2 bases; unmatched bases: 7. In the original analysis: Estimation of nucleated cell counts was performed using reference gene primer amplification. The protocol was immunoSEQ multiplex PCR, while the TCRdb copy is restricted to in-frame clones and leaves out a portion. V and J calls and clone size are given by that table; D and trimming were obtained from the DNA. The profile shows around 310,000 clones, 90% of them singletons.

Specimen: peripheral blood. The sequence came from a woman aged 40 to 50 with COVID-19, enrolled during active disease. This chain joins TRBV18 and TRBJ1-5; 10 nucleotides line up with TRBD1. Written as DNA, the CDR3 is TGTGCCAGCTCACCCGACAGGGGGCAGGTGGGCAATCAGCCCCAGCATTTT. Protein sequence: CASSPDRGQVGNQPQHF.